The 22 T cell receptor beta chains given below trace back to one sample, sequenced in a study of T cell responses to AZD1222 COVID-19 vaccine. Using immunoSEQ multiplex PCR, the repertoire was profiled, and TCRdb retains in-frame clones only, with some absent. Counted here are roughly 150,000 clones, 80% to 95% occurring once; the ten biggest clones make up approximately 3.5%. This material consisted of peripheral blood, taken 28 days after the second AZD1222 dose. These TCRs come from an adult who received the AZD1222 COVID-19 vaccine.

The chain has TRBV27 and TRBJ2-2; a possible D gene is TRBD2 (5 bases). Trimming cost V 3 bases and J 1 base, with 9 bases left between them. The germline V gene encodes CDR1 MNHEY and CDR2 SMNVEV (reference sequence). This CDR3 is 15 amino acids long. The CDR3 nucleotides read TGTGCCAGCAGTTTCGAACGGGGGAACACCGGGGAGCTGTTTTTT. Translation gives CASSFERGNTGELFF.

The J gene is TRBJ2-7, the V gene TRBV5-5; TRBD1 matches at 9 bases. The CDR3 is 16 amino acids. The germline V gene encodes CDR1 SGHKS and CDR2 YYEKEE (reference sequence). The V segment lost 3 bases and the J segment 5 bases; nucleotides outside the gene matches: 12. The chain's CDR3 is CASSSGGGQGSHEQYF. As DNA, the CDR3 is TGTGCCAGCAGCTCTGGCGGGGGACAGGGTTCCCACGAGCAGTACTTC. Using reference TRBV5-5 and TRBJ2-7 for the parts outside the CDR3, the full variable domain is DAGVTQSPTHLIKTRGQQVTLRCSPISGHKSVSWYQQVLGQGPQFIFQYYEKEERGRGNFPDRFSARQFPNYSSELNVNALLLGDSALYLCASSSGGGQGSHEQYFGPGTRLTVT.

The genes are TRBV19 and TRBJ1-5, with TRBD1 identical over 8 bases. Germline V lookup: CDR1 LNHDA, CDR2 SQIVND (reference sequence). The CDR3 is made up of 15 amino acids. V lost 5 bases and J lost 7; bases outside the gene matches: 10. The CDR3 coding sequence is TGTGCCAGTAGTTGGAGGCAGGGGGCTCGACAGCCCCAGCATTTT. The encoded protein is CASSWRQGARQPQHF.

This chain links TRBV30 with TRBJ2-7; TRBD1 agrees at 8 bases. V lost 0 bases and J lost 6; bases outside the gene matches: 7. Germline values: CDR1 GTSNPN, CDR2 SVGIG (reference sequence). The CDR3 covers 14 residues. The CDR3 is CAWSVSRDRSEQYF. The CDR3 DNA reads TGTGCCTGGAGTGTGTCCCGGGACAGGAGCGAGCAGTACTTC.

This clone was counted only a few times. The chain has TRBV9 and TRBJ1-1, with 7 bases lining up with TRBD1. Unmatched junction bases numbered 6, after V lost 7 bases and J lost 0 bases. Germline V lookup: CDR1 SGDLS, CDR2 YYNGEE. The CDR3 is made up of 14 amino acids. CDR3 sequence reads: CASGTGALNTEAFF. In nucleotides, the CDR3 is TGTGCCAGCGGCACAGGGGCCCTGAACACTGAAGCTTTCTTT.

V and J are TRBV14 and TRBJ1-2; TRBD1 aligns across 11 bases. Trimming removed 4 bases from V and 7 bases from J; junction bases left unmatched: 8. The CDR3 runs to 15 residues. Germline lookup yields CDR1 SGHDN and CDR2 FVKESK. Here the CDR3 DNA reads TGTGCCAGCAGCCGACACGGGACAGGGGGTTTTGGCTACACCTTC. Protein: CASSRHGTGGFGYTF.

V usage is TRBV27 and J usage is TRBJ2-2; D gene unclear. Germline values: CDR1 MNHEY, CDR2 SMNVEV (reference sequence). The CDR3 contains 15 residues. The V end was cut by 0 bases, the J end by 4 bases, with 9 bases between. The CDR3 DNA reads TGTGCCAGCAGTTTATCTCCGGGCACCACCGGGGAGCTGTTTTTT. Translated: CASSLSPGTTGELFF.

This chain uses TRBV5-8 with TRBJ2-2; 10 nucleotides agree with TRBD2. V dropped 5 bases and J dropped 0; count of bases not matched to a gene: 7. The germline V gene encodes CDR1 SGHTS and CDR2 YDEGEE. The CDR3 spans 17 residues. The chain's CDR3 is CASRPGLARPNTGELFF. The DNA of the CDR3 is TGTGCCAGCAGACCGGGACTAGCGCGGCCGAACACCGGGGAGCTGTTTTTT.

This chain links TRBV7-9 with TRBJ1-2; D gene unclear. Germline V lookup: CDR1 SEHNR, CDR2 FQNEAQ (reference sequence). The ends were cut back, 2 bases at V and 7 bases at J, with 11 bases in the middle. The CDR3 consists of 13 residues. CDR3 in DNA: TGTGCCAGCAGCTTACTGGGAGGGTTTGGCTACACCTTC. Its protein is CASSLLGGFGYTF.

V is TRBV18 and J is TRBJ2-2; unclear D gene. Germline V gene sequence: CDR1 KGHSH, CDR2 LQKENI. The V gene lost 3 bases and the J gene lost 8 bases, with 7 bases spanning the gap. The CDR3 covers 12 residues. CDR3 sequence: CASSPYVGELFF. The CDR3 DNA is TGTGCCAGCTCACCCTACGTGGGGGAGCTGTTTTTT.

This chain uses TRBV10-1 with TRBJ1-3; no clear D gene. In germline, CDR1 is WNHNN, CDR2 SYGVQD (reference sequence). This CDR3 contains 12 residues. V dropped 4 bases and J dropped 2 bases, with 3 bases sitting between them. CDR3 nucleotide sequence: TGCGCCAGCAGTGGCCCTGGAAACACCATATATTTT. Protein sequence: CASSGPGNTIYF.

The V and J genes are TRBV6-5 and TRBJ2-5; D gene uncertain. This CDR3 contains 11 residues. In germline, CDR1 is MNHEY, CDR2 SVGAGI. V was pared by 10 bases and J by 5 bases, with 11 bases between. The CDR3 region has the DNA TGTGCCACCGGTAGCCGGGAGACCCAGTACTTC. This sequence encodes CATGSRETQYF.

The chain recombines TRBV6-1 with TRBJ1-2; D possibly corresponds to TRBD1 (6 bases). V was cut by 1 base and J by 4 bases, with 13 bases left in between. Germline CDR1 reads MNHNS; CDR2 reads SASEGT. The CDR3 spans 15 residues. CDR3 protein: CASSEEGGSSYGYTF. The CDR3 coding sequence is TGTGCCAGCAGTGAAGAAGGGGGATCGAGCTATGGCTACACCTTC.

The chain carries TRBV6-2 or TRBV6-3 and TRBJ1-1; 7 bases align to TRBD1. Germline V gene lookup returns CDR1 MNHEY and CDR2 SVGEGT. Trimming at V came to 4 bases and at J to 8 bases, leaving 7 bases not matched to a gene. The CDR3 has 13 amino acids. The CDR3 DNA is TGTGCCAGCAGTTCGACAGGGCGTCAGGAAGCTTTCTTT. Translation: CASSSTGRQEAFF.

The V call is TRBV5-1, the J call TRBJ2-2; TRBD1 agrees at 7 bases. Trimming at V came to 0 bases and at J to 1 base, leaving 0 bases not matched to a gene. This CDR3 has 15 residues. Germline lookup yields CDR1 SGHRS and CDR2 YFSETQ. The CDR3, as DNA: TGCGCCAGCAGCTTGGGGACAGGGAACACCGGGGAGCTGTTTTTT. This gives the protein CASSLGTGNTGELFF.

The genes are TRBV27 and TRBJ2-2; 8 positions agree with TRBD1. CDR3 length equals 17 residues. The V segment lost 5 bases and the J segment 0 bases; nucleotides outside the gene matches: 8. Germline CDR1 reads MNHEY; CDR2 reads SMNVEV (reference sequence). This CDR3 is CASSVGTGGANTGELFF. CDR3 nucleotide sequence: TGTGCCAGCAGTGTCGGGACAGGAGGCGCGAACACCGGGGAGCTGTTTTTT.

V and J are TRBV5-5 and TRBJ1-6, with 10 bases that match TRBD1. V shed 3 bases, J shed 5 bases, and the junction held 2 bases outside the gene matches. Looked up from germline, CDR1 is SGHKS and CDR2 is YYEKEE (reference sequence). The CDR3 length is 15 residues. The CDR3 DNA sequence: TGTGCCAGCAGCTATGGGACAGGGGATAATTCACCCCTCCACTTT. This codes for CASSYGTGDNSPLHF.

The chain joins TRBV10-2 to TRBJ1-5; TRBD1 matches 7 bases. The trim removed 5 bases at V and 0 bases at J, leaving 4 bases unmatched. This CDR3 comprises 15 residues. Germline V lookup: CDR1 WSHSY, CDR2 SAAADI. The CDR3 DNA is TGCGCCAGCAGTCTACAGGGGAATAGCAATCAGCCCCAGCATTTT. Encoded protein: CASSLQGNSNQPQHF.

CDR3 coding DNA: TGTGCCAGCAGTTACGCCAGCCCCCCCTCACCCCTCCACTTT. This translates into CASSYASPPSPLHF. V gene TRBV6-5 combines with J gene TRBJ1-6, with D unresolved. Germline V CDR1 and CDR2: MNHEY, SVGAGI. Trimming stripped 2 bases from V and 10 bases from J, with 12 bases between. This CDR3 has 14 residues.

The chain carries TRBV28 and TRBJ2-7, with D uncertain. The germline V gene encodes CDR1 MDHEN and CDR2 SYDVKM. The CDR3 runs 17 residues. The V end was cut by 6 bases, the J end by 4 bases, with 25 bases between. CDR3 region: CASSESGTTKGSYEQYF. Here the CDR3 DNA reads TGTGCCAGCAGCGAAAGTGGAACAACTAAAGGGTCTTACGAGCAGTACTTC.

The CDR3 nucleotides are TGCGCCAGCAGCCAAGGACTAGCTGGCAATGAGGGTCGCAATGAGCAGTTCTTC. This translates into CASSQGLAGNEGRNEQFF. The chain uses TRBV4-3 and TRBJ2-1, with TRBD2 matching over 7 bases. Germline V CDR1 and CDR2: LGHNA, YSLEER. V trimming: 1 base; J trimming: 6 bases; junction bases outside the gene matches: 15. The CDR3 is 18 amino acids.

The count of this clone is one. The V call is TRBV25-1, the J call TRBJ1-1; D ambiguous. This CDR3 has 15 amino acids. Trimming left V 5 bases short and J 3 bases short, with 16 bases between. Germline V CDR1 and CDR2: MGHDK, SYGVNS. The CDR3 DNA reads as TGTGCCAGCAGTCTGACCCCGAATCCCGACACTGAAGCTTTCTTT. Residues: CASSLTPNPDTEAFF.